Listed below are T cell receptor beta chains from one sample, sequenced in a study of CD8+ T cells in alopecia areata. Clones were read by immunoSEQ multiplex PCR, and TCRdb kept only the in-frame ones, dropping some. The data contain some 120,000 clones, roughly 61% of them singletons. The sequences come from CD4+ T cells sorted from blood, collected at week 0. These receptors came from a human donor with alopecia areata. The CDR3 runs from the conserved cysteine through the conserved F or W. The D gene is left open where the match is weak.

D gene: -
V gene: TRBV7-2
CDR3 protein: CASSLARGETQYF

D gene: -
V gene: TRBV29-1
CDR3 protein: CSVAAGSNEQYF

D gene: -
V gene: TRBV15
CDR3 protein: CATSRDRPRDQPQHF

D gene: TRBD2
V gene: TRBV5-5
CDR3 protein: CASSPSLAGQNEQFF

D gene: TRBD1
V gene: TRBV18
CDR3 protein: CASSGRDRASEQYF

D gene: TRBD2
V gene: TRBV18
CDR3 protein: CASSPRGLGGREDEQFF

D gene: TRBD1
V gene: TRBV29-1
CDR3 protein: CSVGTGSSGSGNTIYF

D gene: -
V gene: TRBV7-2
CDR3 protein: CASSLESQGLF

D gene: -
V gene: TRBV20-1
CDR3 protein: CSGLTRSEQYF

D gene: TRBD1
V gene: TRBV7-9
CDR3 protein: CASSQQGTDTEAFF

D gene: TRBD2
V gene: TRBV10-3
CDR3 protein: CAISGLAGGSSYNEQFF

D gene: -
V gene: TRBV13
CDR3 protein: CASSLGWQRTF

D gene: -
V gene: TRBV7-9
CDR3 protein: CASSQGYAETF

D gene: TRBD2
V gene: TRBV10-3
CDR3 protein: CAISPSGSQETQYF